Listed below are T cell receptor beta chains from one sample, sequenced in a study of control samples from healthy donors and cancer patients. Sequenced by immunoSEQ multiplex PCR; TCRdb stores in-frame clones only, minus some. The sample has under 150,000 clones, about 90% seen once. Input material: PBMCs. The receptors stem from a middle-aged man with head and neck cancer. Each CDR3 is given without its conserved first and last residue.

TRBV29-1	SVETSGGNEQY
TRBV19	ASSPTPGVGNTGELF
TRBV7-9	ASSQPRKGYEQY
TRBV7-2	ASSVLAGVSYEQY
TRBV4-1	ASSRGASYEQY
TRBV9	ASSVGDGPGEKLF
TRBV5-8	ASSPVPTGGYYGYT
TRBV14	ASSQERRQYNEQF
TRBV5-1	ASSLEKGGAGEKLF
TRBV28	ASSPPAGVSYEQY